This TCR beta chain comes out of a study of T-cell memory formation after mild COVID-19. Study-wide points: There was no confirmation that second-wave clones peaking on day 37 were SARS-CoV-2 specific.

This clonotype appeared a few times. What it binds is unknown. Libraries for TCRalpha and TCRbeta carried sample barcodes and unique molecular identifiers via 5'RACE. Each CDR3 protein is one row after TCRdb ran MiXCR on the 5' RACE reads. The data show more than 300,000 distinct CDR3 sequences, with 14% seen just once and 21% held by the top ten. Germline lookup yields CDR1 SGHKS and CDR2 YYEKEE (reference sequence). The CDR3 has 13 amino acids. Trimming stripped 6 bases from V and 0 bases from J, with 8 bases between. The chain couples TRBV5-5 to TRBJ2-3; no clear D. The sequence was obtained from a young man who had mild COVID-19 (a few samples of this study predate the infection). Cell type and time point are not known. Sequencing was performed on PBMCs or a T cell subset sorted from them (not recorded which). The CDR3 here is CASTPTSTDTQYF. In DNA, the CDR3 is TGTGCCAGCACCCCGACTAGCACAGATACGCAGTATTTT. The whole variable domain, remainder taken from reference TRBV5-5 and TRBJ2-3, is DAGVTQSPTHLIKTRGQQVTLRCSPISGHKSVSWYQQVLGQGPQFIFQYYEKEERGRGNFPDRFSARQFPNYSSELNVNALLLGDSALYLCASTPTSTDTQYFGPGTRLTVL.